The 21 T cell receptor beta chains below were found in one sample sequenced in a study of early T cells in non-severe SARS-CoV-2 infection. TCRdb reprocessed the 5' RACE reads with MiXCR, giving one entry per CDR3 protein. The sample shows around 70,000 distinct CDR3 sequences, 15% to 19% of them seen only once. Sequencing was carried out using whole blood. Source of these receptors: an adult who was a healthcare worker with PCR-confirmed SARS-CoV-2 infection or an uninfected control (not recorded which).

The chain is built from TRBV20-1 and TRBJ1-5; no clear D. Germline loops: CDR1 DFQATT, CDR2 SNEGSKA (reference sequence). The ends were cut back, 3 bases at V and 8 bases at J, with 11 bases in the middle. This CDR3 is 12 amino acids long. CDR3 nucleotides: TGCAGTGCTAGCCCTCCCAAGGAGCCCCAGCATTTT. This codes for CSASPPKEPQHF.

The chain joins TRBV7-6 to TRBJ2-1, with D perhaps matching TRBD1 (6 bases). V shed 2 bases and J shed 4 bases, with 12 bases lying between them. The CDR3 runs to 15 residues. The germline V gene has CDR1 SGHVS and CDR2 FNYEAQ. The CDR3 DNA reads as TGTGCCAGCAGCTTAATAGGACAGACTTACAATGAGCAGTTCTTC. Translation: CASSLIGQTYNEQFF. The full variable domain, completed using reference TRBV7-6 and TRBJ2-1, is GAGVSQSPRYKVTKRGQDVALRCDPISGHVSLYWYRQALGQGPEFLTYFNYEAQQDKSGLPNDRFSAERPEGSISTLTIQRTEQRDSAMYRCASSLIGQTYNEQFFGPGTRLTVL.

A few counts support this clonotype. The J gene is TRBJ2-5, the V gene TRBV20-1; possible D gene TRBD1, 5 bases. Looked up from germline, CDR1 is DFQATT and CDR2 is SNEGSKA (reference sequence). The CDR3 has 14 residues. Deletions cut 6 bases from V and 1 base from J, with 15 bases between. The CDR3 coding sequence is TGCAGTGCCCGGCGCACAGGTTTCCAAGAGACCCAGTACTTC. Protein: CSARRTGFQETQYF.

In this sample, this clonotype turned up many times. The genes are TRBV6-1 and TRBJ2-5, with TRBD2 matching over 12 bases. With 6 bases clipped from V and 3 bases from J, the junction kept 5 bases outside the gene matches. Germline CDR1 MNHNS, CDR2 SASEGT. The CDR3 is made up of 15 amino acids. The CDR3 reads CASSPGLAGKETQYF. CDR3 nucleotides: TGTGCCAGCAGCCCCGGACTAGCGGGAAAAGAGACCCAGTACTTC.

This clonotype showed up many times. The chain combines TRBV5-1 with TRBJ1-1, with 8 bases lining up with TRBD1. With V trimmed by 0 bases and J by 0 bases, 4 bases remained unmatched. The CDR3 spans 16 residues. The V gene's germline CDR1 is SGHRS and CDR2 YFSETQ. In DNA, the CDR3 is TGCGCCAGCAGCTTGGCCAGGGGGCCTATGAACACTGAAGCTTTCTTT. Translation: CASSLARGPMNTEAFF.

This clonotype was observed many times. The genes are TRBV10-3 and TRBJ2-1; 16 bases are a match to TRBD2. This CDR3 contains 17 residues. V lost 5 bases and J lost 6; bases outside the gene matches: 7. Per the germline V gene, CDR1 is ENHRY and CDR2 is SYGVKD. The CDR3 region has the DNA TGTGCCATCAGTTCGGGACTAGCGGGGGGGCCGGTCAATGAGCAGTTCTTC. Its translation is CAISSGLAGGPVNEQFF.

This clonotype was detected only a few times. This chain joins TRBV20-1 and TRBJ2-3; TRBD1 aligns across 7 bases. This CDR3 spans 13 amino acids. V was clipped by 6 bases and J by 4 bases; unmatched bases: 7. Germline CDR1 and CDR2: DFQATT and SNEGSKA (reference sequence). The chain's CDR3 is CSAPGQRSDTQYF. CDR3 in DNA: TGCAGTGCACCGGGACAGAGGTCAGATACGCAGTATTTT.

The chain links TRBV4-1 to TRBJ1-4, with D maybe TRBD1 (5 bases). V shed 4 bases and J shed 2 bases, with 14 bases lying between them. Germline CDR1 MGHRA, CDR2 YSYEKL. The CDR3 loop spans 16 amino acids. CDR3: CASSPLGVRTNEKLFF. The CDR3 DNA reads as TGCGCCAGCAGCCCCTTGGGGGTTCGGACTAATGAAAAACTGTTTTTT.

The CDR3 loop reads CASSTAGNYGYTF. CDR3 sequence (DNA): TGTGCCAGCAGTACAGCGGGTAACTATGGCTACACCTTC. The rearrangement uses TRBV6-5 and TRBJ1-2; D remains unclear. From germline, CDR1 is MNHEY and CDR2 SVGAGI. This CDR3 comprises 13 residues. V dropped 5 bases and J dropped 1 base, with 8 bases sitting between them.

This chain joins TRBV6-6 and TRBJ2-5, with TRBD2 matching over 13 bases. Germline trimming cut 6 bases from V and 5 bases from J; bases unmatched to any gene: 6. Germline V gene lookup returns CDR1 MNHNY and CDR2 SVGAGI (reference sequence). CDR3 length: 15 residues. The CDR3 region is CASSTGLAGVETQYF. For the CDR3, the DNA is TGTGCCAGCAGCACAGGACTAGCGGGAGTGGAGACCCAGTACTTC.

V usage is TRBV29-1 and J usage is TRBJ2-3; D remains ambiguous. The CDR3 sequence is 14 residues long. The V end was cut by 5 bases, the J end by 0 bases, with 12 bases between. Germline loops: CDR1 SQVTM, CDR2 ANQGSEA. The CDR3 region is CSVREFSSTDTQYF. The CDR3 DNA follows: TGCAGCGTTCGTGAGTTCTCGAGCACAGATACGCAGTATTTT.

The rearrangement uses TRBV28 and TRBJ2-2, with D unclear. With 3 bases removed from V and 5 bases from J, the gap between germline ends came to 10 bases. This CDR3 is built from 14 residues. CDR1 and CDR2 from the germline V gene are MDHEN and SYDVKM. The CDR3 nucleotides are TGTGCCAGCAGTTTTTTTGGGGTTACCGGGGAGCTGTTTTTT. Residues: CASSFFGVTGELFF.

V and J are TRBV30 and TRBJ1-1; D might be TRBD1 (5 bases). The CDR3 sequence is 14 residues long. Germline CDR1 and CDR2: GTSNPN and SVGIG (reference sequence). The germline V and J ends were trimmed by 2 bases and 5 bases, with 15 bases remaining between them. CDR3 bases: TGTGCCTGGAGTAACGGGCAGGGCTGGACTGAAGCTTTCTTT. Translating it yields CAWSNGQGWTEAFF.

The rearrangement links TRBV6-5 to TRBJ2-1; D uncertain. The germline CDR1 and CDR2 sequences are MNHEY and SVGAGI. V lost 0 bases, J lost 4 bases, and 7 bases lay in between. This CDR3 contains 14 residues. The CDR3 here is CASSYSYNYNEQFF. CDR3 coding DNA: TGTGCCAGCAGTTACTCGTACAATTACAATGAGCAGTTCTTC.

The chain joins TRBV7-8 to TRBJ1-2, with D uncertain. Germline CDR1 is SGHVS and CDR2 is FQNEAQ. V was shortened by 5 bases and J by 10 bases, with 23 bases between the two germline ends. CDR3 length equals 15 residues. In nucleotides, the CDR3 is TGTGCCAGCAGCCCCAGAGCCCATCCCCCTGAGAACTACACCTTC. It yields the protein CASSPRAHPPENYTF.

This clonotype was seen just once. The chain recombines TRBV7-9 with TRBJ2-7; unclear D gene. There are 14 residues in the CDR3. Germline CDR1 and CDR2: SEHNR and FQNEAQ (reference sequence). Trimming pared 7 bases from V and 2 bases from J, leaving 15 bases between. CDR3 in DNA: TGTGCCAGCACCAAGAAGTGGCTGACCTACGAGCAGTACTTC. Translated: CASTKKWLTYEQYF.

This clonotype has more than one count but fewer than ten. V and J are TRBV15 and TRBJ1-5, with a weak D call TRBD1 (5 bases). The CDR3 spans 14 residues. The V and J ends lost 3 bases and 7 bases respectively, with 13 bases between them. Germline CDR1 is LNHNV and CDR2 is YYDKDF (reference sequence). The CDR3 sequence: CATSRVGVGQPQHF. In nucleotides, the CDR3 is TGTGCCACCAGCAGGGTGGGGGTTGGGCAGCCCCAGCATTTT.

This clonotype was observed a handful of times. The genes are TRBV12-3 or TRBV12-4 and TRBJ1-4; 9 nucleotides line up with TRBD1. The CDR3 runs 15 residues. V was clipped by 4 bases and J by 7 bases; unmatched bases: 7. CDR3 coding DNA: TGTGCCAGCAGTTCACCGGGACAGGGTGTTGAAAAACTGTTTTTT. This sequence encodes CASSSPGQGVEKLFF.

The chain couples TRBV12-3 or TRBV12-4 to TRBJ1-1; D remains ambiguous. The CDR3 extends over 13 amino acids. V was trimmed by 5 bases and J by 1 base, leaving 8 bases between them. The CDR3 bases are TGTGCCAGCAGTACCAGACAGAACACTGAAGCTTTCTTT. It specifies CASSTRQNTEAFF.

CDR3 sequence (DNA): TGTGCCAGCAGTAGGGGGGTCCCTGAAGCTTTCTTT. Translation gives CASSRGVPEAFF. The rearrangement links TRBV12-3 or TRBV12-4 to TRBJ1-1; D is possibly TRBD1 (6 bases). The CDR3 consists of 12 residues. Between the trimmed V and J ends, which lost 5 bases and 6 bases, there was a span of 10 bases.

This chain connects TRBV20-1 to TRBJ2-7, with 9 positions matching TRBD2. The CDR3 runs to 14 residues. Looked up from germline, CDR1 is DFQATT and CDR2 is SNEGSKA (reference sequence). The V and J ends lost 1 base and 3 bases, in that order; junction bases with no gene match: 4. The CDR3 DNA follows: TGCAGTGCTAGAGGCCTAGCGGGACACTACGAGCAGTACTTC. Protein: CSARGLAGHYEQYF.